These 7 T cell receptor beta chains were sequenced from one sample in a study of blood T cell repertoires in COVID-19. Here immunoSEQ multiplex PCR was the method, and the copy in TCRdb shows in-frame clones only, minus some. The table lists 90,000 to 150,000 clones, roughly three quarters of them singletons, with roughly 7.9% in the top ten. Sequenced input: peripheral blood. The source is a human donor in a cohort sampled during active COVID-19.

The chain is built from TRBV7-6 and TRBJ1-6, with TRBD1 matching over 7 bases. This CDR3 is built from 15 residues. Looked up from germline, CDR1 is SGHVS and CDR2 is FNYEAQ. The trim removed 2 bases at V and 7 bases at J, leaving 5 bases unmatched. The CDR3 DNA reads TGTGCCAGCAGCTTAAGGGACAGTGCGAATTCACCCCTCCACTTT. This codes for CASSLRDSANSPLHF. The full variable domain, rest sourced from reference TRBV7-6 and TRBJ1-6, is GAGVSQSPRYKVTKRGQDVALRCDPISGHVSLYWYRQALGQGPEFLTYFNYEAQQDKSGLPNDRFSAERPEGSISTLTIQRTEQRDSAMYRCASSLRDSANSPLHFGNGTRLTVT.

The V call is TRBV29-1, the J call TRBJ2-3; TRBD2 matches 8 bases. The germline gives CDR1 SQVTM, CDR2 ANQGSEA. This CDR3 has 11 amino acids. The DNA of the CDR3 is TGCAGTGGGACTAGTGCGGATACGCAGTATTTT. Its protein is CSGTSADTQYF.

The chain couples TRBV2 to TRBJ2-2; D gene uncertain. Per germline, CDR1 SNHLY and CDR2 FYNNEI. Between the trimmed V and J ends, which lost 5 bases and 6 bases, there was a span of 13 bases. This CDR3 has 14 residues. The CDR3: CASSPNSFPGELFF. The CDR3 DNA follows: TGTGCCAGCAGTCCGAATAGCTTCCCCGGGGAGCTGTTTTTT. Together with reference TRBV2 and TRBJ2-2, the CDR3 gives the full variable domain: EPEVTQTPSHQVTQMGQEVILRCVPISNHLYFYWYRQILGQKVEFLVSFYNNEISEKSEIFDDQFSVERPDGSNFTLKIRSTKLEDSAMYFCASSPNSFPGELFFGEGSRLTVL.

V gene TRBV14 combines with J gene TRBJ2-7; TRBD1 matches 7 bases. V shed 1 base and J 5 bases; nucleotides not matched to a gene: 5. The CDR3 is 14 residues long. Germline-derived CDR1 and CDR2 are SGHDN and FVKESK. The CDR3 DNA follows: TGTGCCAGCAGCCAAGTCACAGGGGTCAACGAGCAGTACTTC. This encodes CASSQVTGVNEQYF.

The chain combines TRBV2 with TRBJ1-4; D ambiguous. The CDR3 is 14 residues long. Germline V lookup: CDR1 SNHLY, CDR2 FYNNEI. The ends were cut back, 1 base at V and 5 bases at J, with 8 bases in the middle. The CDR3 DNA reads as TGTGCCAGCAGTGAAGAACGCCTAAATGAAAAACTGTTTTTT. Protein sequence: CASSEERLNEKLFF.

Only a few counts were recorded for this clone. This chain joins TRBV6-1 and TRBJ2-7; no definite D call. V shed 3 bases and J shed 3 bases, with 3 bases lying between them. Per germline, CDR1 MNHNS and CDR2 SASEGT. The CDR3 is made up of 11 amino acids. The CDR3 nucleotides are TGTGCCAGCAGTGATAGCTACGAGCAGTACTTC. Its translation is CASSDSYEQYF.

The chain links TRBV10-3 to TRBJ1-3; 7 bases align to TRBD1. The length of the CDR3 is 13 residues. The trim removed 5 bases at V and 8 bases at J, leaving 6 bases unmatched. From germline, CDR1 is ENHRY and CDR2 SYGVKD. Written as DNA, the CDR3 is TGTGCCATCAGTCTTGGACAGGCGGACACCATATATTTT. It yields the protein CAISLGQADTIYF.